This TCR beta chain appears in the sequencing data of a study of identical twins. Each cDNA held unique molecular identifiers, and template switching gave it a universal primer site. TCRdb re-derived calls from the 5' RACE reads in MiXCR, one entry per CDR3 protein. The sample lists about 890,000 distinct CDR3 sequences; approximately 13% were seen once. The CDR3 contains 14 residues. The ends were cut back, 3 bases at V and 6 bases at J, with 14 bases in the middle. Per the germline V gene, CDR1 is MDHEN and CDR2 is SYDVKM. These data are also associated with another study on yellow fever vaccine responses in identical twins.

Specimen: PBMCs. The chain uses TRBV28 and TRBJ1-1; no firm D call. The sequence was obtained from a young woman in good health. The CDR3 loop reads CASSFSGGGSEAFF. The CDR3 region has the DNA TGTGCCAGCAGTTTCTCCGGCGGAGGTTCTGAAGCTTTCTTT.